These 10 T cell receptor beta chains originate from one sample sequenced in a study of identical twins. TCRdb passed the 5' RACE reads through MiXCR, listing each CDR3 protein once. The data contain some 570,000 distinct CDR3 sequences, approximately 20% of them singletons. These data are also associated with another study on yellow fever vaccine responses in identical twins.

Source material: CD4+ T cells sorted from blood. These receptors were obtained from a woman in her late teens or twenties in good health.

This clonotype has more than one count but fewer than ten. The chain links TRBV20-1 to TRBJ1-5; the D is unclear. Trimming took off 4 bases at V and 4 bases at J, with 8 bases between the two ends. This CDR3 is 12 amino acids long. Germline loops: CDR1 DFQATT, CDR2 SNEGSKA (reference sequence). The CDR3 loop is CSANRENQPQHF. CDR3 bases: TGCAGTGCTAACAGAGAAAATCAGCCCCAGCATTTT.

The rearrangement links TRBV5-4 to TRBJ1-1, with a tentative D call TRBD1 (5 bases). Trimming pared 0 bases from V and 1 base from J, leaving 10 bases between. Germline V gene data show CDR1 as SGHNT and CDR2 as YYREEE (reference sequence). There are 15 residues in the CDR3. The CDR3 protein is CASSLDGHRNTEAFF. The CDR3 coding sequence is TGTGCCAGCAGCTTGGACGGACACAGGAACACTGAAGCTTTCTTT.

The chain joins TRBV7-2 to TRBJ1-6; 8 bases agree with TRBD1. The CDR3 has 15 amino acids. V trimming: 2 bases; J trimming: 9 bases; junction bases outside the gene matches: 6. Germline CDR1 reads SGHTA; CDR2 reads FQGNSA. The CDR3 here is CASSLRGQVPSPLHF. In nucleotides, the CDR3 is TGTGCCAGCAGCTTACGGGGACAGGTTCCTTCACCCCTCCACTTT.

This clonotype has a handful of counts. The genes are TRBV12-3 or TRBV12-4 and TRBJ1-5; possible D gene TRBD1, 6 bases. V was clipped by 6 bases and J by 7 bases, with 19 bases between them. The CDR3 length is 15 residues. CDR3 sequence: CASRPTGSARQPQHF. Written as DNA, the CDR3 is TGTGCCAGCAGACCGACAGGTTCGGCGCGGCAGCCCCAGCATTTT.

This clonotype appeared a few times. The V and J genes are TRBV19 and TRBJ2-5; unclear D gene. The ends were cut back, 10 bases at V and 5 bases at J, with 17 bases in the middle. This CDR3 region has 13 residues. CDR1 is LNHDA and CDR2 is SQIVND in the germline V gene (reference sequence). The CDR3, as DNA: TGTGCCACTGGAGCCGTTCGTGGGGAGACCCAGTACTTC. Translation gives CATGAVRGETQYF.

This chain links TRBV7-9 with TRBJ1-6; D gene unclear. V was pared by 7 bases and J by 6 bases, with 19 bases between. Germline CDR1 SEHNR, CDR2 FQNEAQ (reference sequence). The CDR3 is 16 residues long. The DNA of the CDR3 is TGTGCCAGCAACTTGGCCCCTTCAGGATCTAATTCACCCCTCCACTTT. As protein: CASNLAPSGSNSPLHF.

The rearrangement links TRBV5-5 to TRBJ2-7, with TRBD1 as a possible D gene (6 bases). Germline V lookup: CDR1 SGHKS, CDR2 YYEKEE (reference sequence). The V and J ends lost 4 bases and 7 bases respectively, with 9 bases between them. CDR3 size: 11 residues. DNA of the CDR3: TGTGCCAGCAGCATACAGGGTGAGCAGTACTTC. This codes for CASSIQGEQYF.

V usage is TRBV10-3 and J usage is TRBJ2-2, with D hard to call. The germline V gene has CDR1 ENHRY and CDR2 SYGVKD. V lost 8 bases to trimming and J lost 0 bases, with 7 bases between them. This CDR3 has 13 amino acids. The chain's CDR3 is CAIGKTNTGELFF. As DNA, the CDR3 is TGTGCCATCGGGAAAACGAACACCGGGGAGCTGTTTTTT.

This rearrangement joins TRBV11-1 to TRBJ1-5; weak D call: TRBD1 (6 bases). The germline gives CDR1 SGHAT, CDR2 FQDESV (reference sequence). V lost 4 bases to trimming and J lost 0 bases, with 19 bases between them. The CDR3 has 18 residues. The CDR3 spells CASSSGQGIQYSNQPQHF. The CDR3 nucleotides are TGTGCCAGCAGCTCGGGACAAGGGATCCAATATAGCAATCAGCCCCAGCATTTT.

V usage is TRBV11-2 and J usage is TRBJ2-4; the match to TRBD2 covers 12 bases. This CDR3 region has 19 residues. Looked up from germline, CDR1 is SGHAT and CDR2 is FQNNGV. With 4 bases clipped from V and 6 bases from J, the junction kept 16 bases outside the gene matches. The CDR3 nucleotides read TGTGCCAGCAGCTCCGGACTAGCGGGGAGGTCATGGGGGGGAAACATTCAGTACTTC. As protein: CASSSGLAGRSWGGNIQYF.